Following are 25 T cell receptor beta chains from one sample sequenced in a study of blood T cell repertoires in COVID-19. The repertoire was sequenced with immunoSEQ multiplex PCR; TCRdb's copy has only in-frame clones and lacks some. Here the sample spans 23,000 or so clones, about 82% being singletons. Sequenced material: peripheral blood. Receptors originate from a human donor with active COVID-19. The donor label of this sample is uncertain.

The DNA for the CDR3 is TGCGCCAGCCACGACCGAGGGCTAGCGGGAAACTACGAGCAGTACTTC. Its protein is CASHDRGLAGNYEQYF. The chain links TRBV5-1 to TRBJ2-7, with TRBD2 matching 9 bases. V was clipped by 7 bases and J by 3 bases; unmatched bases: 14. The CDR3 length is 16 residues. CDR1 and CDR2 from the germline V gene are SGHRS and YFSETQ.

V and J are TRBV19 and TRBJ1-1; D is perhaps TRBD1 (5 bases). Germline-derived CDR1 and CDR2 are LNHDA and SQIVND (reference sequence). The CDR3 has 14 residues. V was clipped by 4 bases and J by 9 bases, with 18 bases between them. CDR3 sequence reads: CASSNGGVFPKAFF. CDR3 sequence (DNA): TGTGCCAGTAGTAACGGGGGTGTGTTTCCCAAAGCTTTCTTT.

The chain is built from TRBV7-9 and TRBJ2-7, with 8 bases lining up with TRBD1. This CDR3 is built from 16 residues. Per the germline V gene, CDR1 is SEHNR and CDR2 is FQNEAQ (reference sequence). J gave up 1 base and V 5 bases, and 10 bases lay outside the gene matches. The CDR3, as DNA: TGTGCCAGCAGCCTCTCGATGCGGACAGGGTCCTACGAGCAGTACTTC. It codes for CASSLSMRTGSYEQYF. The variable domain in full, with the rest retrieved from reference TRBV7-9 and TRBJ2-7, is DTGVSQNPRHKITKRGQNVTFRCDPISEHNRLYWYRQTLGQGPEFLTYFQNEAQLEKSRLLSDRFSAERPKGSFSTLEIQRTEQGDSAMYLCASSLSMRTGSYEQYFGPGTRLTVT.

The chain couples TRBV12-3 or TRBV12-4 to TRBJ2-1; D is possibly TRBD1 (6 bases). CDR3 length: 13 amino acids. Deletions cut 6 bases from V and 7 bases from J, with 13 bases between. The CDR3 region is CASSQDRSNEQFF. In nucleotides, the CDR3 is TGTGCCAGCAGCCAAGACAGGTCAAATGAGCAGTTCTTC.

The chain employs TRBV19 and TRBJ1-3; D is possibly TRBD1 (5 bases). The CDR3 sequence is 13 residues long. Germline V gene data show CDR1 as LNHDA and CDR2 as SQIVND (reference sequence). V was cut by 4 bases and J by 1 base, with 5 bases left in between. The DNA of the CDR3 is TGTGCCAGTAGTACAGGGTCTGGAAACACCATATATTTT. Its translation is CASSTGSGNTIYF.

CDR3 sequence: CASGRDSTDTQYF. The CDR3 nucleotides read TGTGCCAGCGGGCGGGACAGCACAGATACGCAGTATTTT. This chain links TRBV27 with TRBJ2-3; weak D call: TRBD2 (6 bases). This CDR3 is built from 13 residues. CDR1 is MNHEY, CDR2 SMNVEV, per germline (reference sequence). V lost 8 bases and J lost 0, with 9 bases in between.

The chain is built from TRBV30 and TRBJ1-1, with a weak D call TRBD1 (6 bases). V was shortened by 4 bases and J by 0 bases, with 15 bases between the two germline ends. This CDR3 region has 15 residues. The germline gives CDR1 GTSNPN, CDR2 SVGIG (reference sequence). The CDR3 coding sequence is TGTGCCTGGATCCAGGGGCCGACGCTGAACACTGAAGCTTTCTTT. It translates to CAWIQGPTLNTEAFF.

The V gene is TRBV4-3, the J gene TRBJ2-7; D possibly corresponds to TRBD2 (6 bases). The length of the CDR3 is 13 residues. The germline V gene encodes CDR1 LGHNA and CDR2 YSLEER. Between the trimmed V and J ends, which lost 0 bases and 7 bases, there was a span of 10 bases. The CDR3 DNA is TGCGCCAGCAGCCAAGATTTCGGGGGAGAGCAGTACTTC. The encoded protein is CASSQDFGGEQYF.

In its sample, this clone was seen once. The chain links TRBV7-3 to TRBJ2-1; 10 nucleotides line up with TRBD2. Germline V gives CDR1 SGHTA, CDR2 FQGTGA. The J segment lost 6 bases and the V segment lost 3 bases, leaving 2 bases of the junction unmatched. This CDR3 has 14 residues. CDR3 nucleotide sequence: TGTGCCAGCAGCTTCAGCGGGGGGGCCAATGAGCAGTTCTTC. Protein product: CASSFSGGANEQFF.

To note about this clone: The sample has other DNA sequences that encode this CDR3 too. This chain uses TRBV5-1 with TRBJ2-3; D is possibly TRBD2 (5 bases). V lost 2 bases and J lost 0, with 10 bases in between. CDR3 length: 15 residues. Germline V gene lookup returns CDR1 SGHRS and CDR2 YFSETQ. The DNA for the CDR3 is TGCGCCAGCAGCTTTAAAGGGAGTAGCACAGATACGCAGTATTTT. It is translated as CASSFKGSSTDTQYF.

The J gene is TRBJ2-3, the V gene TRBV19; maybe TRBD2 (6 bases). Germline CDR1 LNHDA, CDR2 SQIVND (reference sequence). V was shortened by 11 bases and J by 2 bases, with 14 bases between the two germline ends. The CDR3 runs 13 residues. Written as DNA, the CDR3 is TGTGCCGCCCGCGAGGACTACACAGATACGCAGTATTTT. Its translation: CAAREDYTDTQYF.

In its sample, this clone was seen a few times. V gene TRBV7-9 combines with J gene TRBJ1-3, with D possibly TRBD1 on 6 matching bases. V lost 4 bases, J lost 3 bases, and 10 bases lay in between. Germline V gives CDR1 SEHNR, CDR2 FQNEAQ (reference sequence). The CDR3 totals 14 residues. The CDR3 sequence: CASSSGTLGNTIYF. The CDR3 DNA is TGTGCCAGCAGCTCCGGGACACTTGGAAACACCATATATTTT.

The chain links TRBV29-1 to TRBJ2-1; 7 nucleotides line up with TRBD2. The CDR3 is 16 residues long. The V segment lost 5 bases and the J segment 0 bases; nucleotides outside the gene matches: 10. CDR1 and CDR2 (germline): SQVTM, ANQGSEA. CDR3 sequence (DNA): TGCAGCGTTTCCTTCCGGGGGGACTCCTCCTACAATGAGCAGTTCTTC. The encoded protein is CSVSFRGDSSYNEQFF.

The chain joins TRBV7-3 to TRBJ2-2; 9 positions match TRBD2. Per germline, CDR1 SGHTA and CDR2 FQGTGA. There are 17 residues in the CDR3. V dropped 5 bases and J dropped 4; count of bases not matched to a gene: 11. CDR3 bases: TGTGCCAGCAGCCCTACCGGGACTAGCATTGGCACCGGGGAGCTGTTTTTT. The encoded protein is CASSPTGTSIGTGELFF.

This sequence joins TRBV5-8 and TRBJ2-7, with 7 bases lining up with TRBD1. Germline lookup yields CDR1 SGHTS and CDR2 YDEGEE. The CDR3 totals 16 residues. V dropped 4 bases and J dropped 0; count of bases not matched to a gene: 10. The CDR3 DNA reads as TGTGCCAGCAGCCCCCTCGGGACAGCCGGCTCCTACGAGCAGTACTTC. This codes for CASSPLGTAGSYEQYF.

This clone has only one observation. V and J are TRBV19 and TRBJ2-7; 9 nucleotides agree with TRBD1. Germline-derived CDR1 and CDR2 are LNHDA and SQIVND (reference sequence). The CDR3 length is 12 residues. V dropped 10 bases and J dropped 6; count of bases not matched to a gene: 7. CDR3 residues: CATENRGREQYF. CDR3 bases: TGTGCCACCGAGAACAGGGGGCGCGAGCAGTACTTC.

V gene TRBV7-2 combines with J gene TRBJ2-7; 12 nucleotides line up with TRBD2. The CDR3 has 15 residues. Trimming removed 5 bases from V and 7 bases from J; junction bases left unmatched: 9. CDR1 is SGHTA, CDR2 FQGNSA, per germline. CDR3 in amino acids: CASSQPRTSGIEQYF. CDR3 nucleotide sequence: TGTGCCAGCAGCCAACCCCGGACTAGCGGGATTGAGCAGTACTTC.

The chain joins TRBV6-5 to TRBJ2-7, with TRBD1 matching 11 bases. The CDR3 loop spans 15 amino acids. Germline assignment: CDR1 MNHEY and CDR2 SVGAGI. V was clipped by 2 bases and J by 6 bases; unmatched bases: 6. Here the CDR3 DNA reads TGTGCCAGCAGTTACCTCCCGGGGACAGGGGGCGAGCAGTACTTC. Protein: CASSYLPGTGGEQYF.

The rearrangement links TRBV3-1 (or the pseudogene TRBV3-2) to TRBJ1-2; TRBD1 matches 9 bases. CDR3 length: 16 residues. V lost 5 bases, J lost 0 bases, and 7 bases stayed unmatched. In germline, CDR1 is LGHDT, CDR2 YNNKEL (reference sequence). The CDR3 DNA reads TGTGCCAGCAGCTCTATAGGGGACAGGGCTAACTATGGCTACACCTTC. Its translation: CASSSIGDRANYGYTF.

J is TRBJ2-2 and V is TRBV3-1 (or the pseudogene TRBV3-2); D gene unclear. Germline CDR1 is LGHDT and CDR2 is YNNKEL (reference sequence). V lost 0 bases to trimming and J lost 6 bases, with 11 bases between them. The CDR3 loop spans 15 amino acids. The chain's CDR3 is CASSQDPQTSGELFF. DNA for the CDR3: TGTGCCAGCAGCCAAGATCCCCAAACTTCCGGGGAGCTGTTTTTT.

The chain is built from TRBV11-2 and TRBJ2-1; D is unresolved. Germline CDR1 and CDR2: SGHAT and FQNNGV. The ends were cut back, 0 bases at V and 8 bases at J, with 17 bases in the middle. This CDR3 contains 16 residues. The CDR3 region has the DNA TGTGCCAGCAGCTTAGATTACCGGGTTCCCCCACATGAGCAGTTCTTC. This translates into CASSLDYRVPPHEQFF.

This clone occurred a few times. J is TRBJ2-1 and V is TRBV2; TRBD1 might be the D (6 bases). Trimming took off 8 bases at V and 6 bases at J, with 17 bases between the two ends. This CDR3 region has 14 residues. The germline V gene encodes CDR1 SNHLY and CDR2 FYNNEI. CDR3 sequence: CASFSTRGSNEQFF. In nucleotides, the CDR3 is TGTGCCAGCTTTTCGACCAGGGGTAGCAATGAGCAGTTCTTC.

The chain recombines TRBV3-1 (or the pseudogene TRBV3-2) with TRBJ2-1, with D unclear. CDR3 size: 15 residues. Germline V gene sequence: CDR1 LGHDT, CDR2 YNNKEL (reference sequence). The V end was cut by 0 bases, the J end by 1 base, with 7 bases between. DNA of the CDR3: TGTGCCAGCAGCCAAGATTTCCAGTCCTACAATGAGCAGTTCTTC. This encodes CASSQDFQSYNEQFF.

V gene TRBV14 combines with J gene TRBJ1-4; 7 bases match TRBD1. Trimming took 0 bases from V and 6 from J; bases not matched to a gene: 7. Germline V CDR1 and CDR2: SGHDN, FVKESK. This CDR3 is 16 amino acids long. CDR3 sequence reads: CASSQDLGQNYEKLFF. The CDR3 bases are TGTGCCAGCAGCCAAGATCTGGGACAGAACTATGAAAAACTGTTTTTT.

The chain carries TRBV27 and TRBJ2-1; tentative D call: TRBD2 (6 bases). V lost 7 bases, J lost 3 bases, and 10 bases lay in between. The CDR3 consists of 13 residues. Germline CDR1 reads MNHEY; CDR2 reads SMNVEV (reference sequence). The CDR3 here is CASISRDYNEQFF. Written as DNA, the CDR3 is TGTGCCAGCATCTCGCGGGACTACAATGAGCAGTTCTTC.